This TCR beta chain was recorded in a study of blood T cell repertoires in COVID-19. Across the study: T cells, B-cell-depleted T cells, or PBMCs supplied cDNA or gDNA.

Allocation to cohorts depended on clinical history reported by the participants. Recovered participants had two consecutive negative NP/OP PCR tests, healthcare professional clearance, or symptom resolution. Original processing methods: Nucleated cell number was recorded as an estimate derived from reference gene primer amplification. TCRdb's copy holds only in-frame clones and misses some; the assay was immunoSEQ multiplex PCR. V and J calls plus clone size are reproduced from that table; the DNA served to infer D and trimming. This table has about 260,000 clones, more than 75% appearing once. This clone was seen a handful of times. Germline V CDR1 and CDR2: MGHRA, YSYEKL. CDR3 size: 15 residues. V shed 1 base and J 4 bases; nucleotides not matched to a gene: 5.

The receptor was derived from a woman in her forties or fifties who had recovered from COVID-19. The sequencing input was PBMCs or T cells enriched from blood (not recorded which). The V and J genes are TRBV4-1 and TRBJ1-2, with 8 bases fitting TRBD1. The CDR3 sequence: CASSQGGQGVYGYTF. In DNA form, the CDR3 reads TGCGCCAGCAGCCAAGGAGGACAGGGCGTCTATGGCTACACCTTC.